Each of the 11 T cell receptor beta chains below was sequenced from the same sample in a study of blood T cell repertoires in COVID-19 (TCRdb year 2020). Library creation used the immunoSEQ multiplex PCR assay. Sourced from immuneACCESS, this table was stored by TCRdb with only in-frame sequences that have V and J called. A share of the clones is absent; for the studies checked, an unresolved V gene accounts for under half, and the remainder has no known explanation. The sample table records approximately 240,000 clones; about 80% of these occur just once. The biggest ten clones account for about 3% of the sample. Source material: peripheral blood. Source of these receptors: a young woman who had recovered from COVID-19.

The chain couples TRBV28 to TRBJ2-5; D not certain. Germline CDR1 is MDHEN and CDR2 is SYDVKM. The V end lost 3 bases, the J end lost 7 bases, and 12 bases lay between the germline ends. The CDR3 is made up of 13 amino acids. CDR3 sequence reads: CASSFNNPPTQYF. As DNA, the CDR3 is TGTGCCAGCAGTTTCAACAATCCGCCGACCCAGTACTTC.

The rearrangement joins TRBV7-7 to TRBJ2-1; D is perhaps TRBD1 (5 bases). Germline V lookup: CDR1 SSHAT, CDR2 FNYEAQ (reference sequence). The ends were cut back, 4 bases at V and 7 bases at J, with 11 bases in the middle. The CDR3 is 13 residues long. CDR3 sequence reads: CASSSQSGNEQFF. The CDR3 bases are TGTGCCAGCAGCTCGCAATCAGGGAATGAGCAGTTCTTC.

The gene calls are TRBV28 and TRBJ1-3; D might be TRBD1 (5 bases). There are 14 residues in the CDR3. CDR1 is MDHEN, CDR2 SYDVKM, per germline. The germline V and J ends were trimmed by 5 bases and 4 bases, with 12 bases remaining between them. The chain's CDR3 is CASSLQDAGNTIYF. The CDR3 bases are TGTGCCAGCAGTCTACAGGATGCGGGAAACACCATATATTTT.

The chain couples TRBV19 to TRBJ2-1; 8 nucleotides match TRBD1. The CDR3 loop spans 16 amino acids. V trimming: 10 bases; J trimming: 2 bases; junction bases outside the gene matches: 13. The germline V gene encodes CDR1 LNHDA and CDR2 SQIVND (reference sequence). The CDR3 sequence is CATGQGLLTPYNEQFF. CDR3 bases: TGTGCCACCGGACAGGGCCTACTTACCCCCTACAATGAGCAGTTCTTC.

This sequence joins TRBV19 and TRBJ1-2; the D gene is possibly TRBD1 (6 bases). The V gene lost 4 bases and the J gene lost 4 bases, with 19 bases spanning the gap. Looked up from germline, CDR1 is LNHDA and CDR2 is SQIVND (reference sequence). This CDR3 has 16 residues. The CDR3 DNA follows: TGTGCCAGTAGTACGACCCGTAGGGGGGGCCGCTATGGCTACACCTTC. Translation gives CASSTTRRGGRYGYTF.

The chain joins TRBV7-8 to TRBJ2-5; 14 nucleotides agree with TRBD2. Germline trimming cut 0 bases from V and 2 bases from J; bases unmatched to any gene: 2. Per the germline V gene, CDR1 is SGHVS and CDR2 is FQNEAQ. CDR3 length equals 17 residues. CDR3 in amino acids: CASSLAGLAGVQETQYF. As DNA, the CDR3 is TGTGCCAGCAGCTTAGCGGGACTAGCGGGAGTACAAGAGACCCAGTACTTC.

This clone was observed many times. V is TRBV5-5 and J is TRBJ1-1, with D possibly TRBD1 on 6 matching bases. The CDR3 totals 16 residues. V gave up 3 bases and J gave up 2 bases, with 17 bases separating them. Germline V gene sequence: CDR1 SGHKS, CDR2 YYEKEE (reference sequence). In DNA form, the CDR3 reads TGTGCCAGCAGCTCTCAACCGGGACAAGTAAACACTGAAGCTTTCTTT. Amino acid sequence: CASSSQPGQVNTEAFF. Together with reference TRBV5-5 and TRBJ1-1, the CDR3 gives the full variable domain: DAGVTQSPTHLIKTRGQQVTLRCSPISGHKSVSWYQQVLGQGPQFIFQYYEKEERGRGNFPDRFSARQFPNYSSELNVNALLLGDSALYLCASSSQPGQVNTEAFFGQGTRLTVV.

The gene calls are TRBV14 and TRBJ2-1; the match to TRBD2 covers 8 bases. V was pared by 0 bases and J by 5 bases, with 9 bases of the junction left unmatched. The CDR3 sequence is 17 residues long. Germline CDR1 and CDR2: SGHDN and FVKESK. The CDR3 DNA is TGTGCCAGCAGCCAAGATCTTGACGGGAGGGGGAACAATGAGCAGTTCTTC. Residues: CASSQDLDGRGNNEQFF.

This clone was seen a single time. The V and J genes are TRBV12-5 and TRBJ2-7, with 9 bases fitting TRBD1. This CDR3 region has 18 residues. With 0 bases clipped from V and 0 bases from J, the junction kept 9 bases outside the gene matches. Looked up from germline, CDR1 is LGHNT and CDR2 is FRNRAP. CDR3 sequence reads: CASGLVRGTGPTSYEQYF. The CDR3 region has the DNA TGTGCTAGTGGTTTGGTACGGGGGACAGGGCCCACCTCCTACGAGCAGTACTTC.

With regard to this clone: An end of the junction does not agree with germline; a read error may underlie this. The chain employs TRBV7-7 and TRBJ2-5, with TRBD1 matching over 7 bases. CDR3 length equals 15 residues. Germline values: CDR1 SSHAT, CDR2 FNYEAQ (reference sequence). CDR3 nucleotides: TGTGCTAGCAGCCCAGGGGACAGAGCGCAAGAGACCCAGTACTTC. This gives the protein CASSPGDRAQETQYF.

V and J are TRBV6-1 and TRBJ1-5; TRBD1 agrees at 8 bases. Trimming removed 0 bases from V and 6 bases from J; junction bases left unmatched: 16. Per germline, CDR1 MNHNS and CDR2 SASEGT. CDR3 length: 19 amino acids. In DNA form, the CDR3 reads TGTGCCAGCAGTGAAGCGTTTTTTAGGACAGGGCTGTTTGTTCAGCCCCAGCATTTT. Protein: CASSEAFFRTGLFVQPQHF.